What follows is one T cell receptor beta chain and its context. The antigen is unknown. This record comes from a study of post-analysis software for immune sequencing data. On the study more broadly: Secondary progressive, relapsing-remitting and progressive-relapsing multiple sclerosis were among the included disease courses.

Sequencing libraries made from TCR beta cDNA carried unique molecular identifiers. TCRdb used MiXCR to reprocess the PCR reads, holding one entry per CDR3 protein. This table has fewer than 850,000 distinct CDR3 sequences, 25% to 30% appearing once. This CDR3 contains 15 residues. The V end lost 2 bases, the J end lost 5 bases, and 15 bases lay between the germline ends. Germline CDR1 reads SGHRS; CDR2 reads YFSETQ. Notes on the study in general: Analysis by F measure revealed that same-batch samples clustered strongly together. Relative to controls, patients had 4 or 5 TRBV segments at higher frequency, with TRBV5-6, TRBV5-1 and TRBV20-1 among these. The normalized Chao1 diversity of multiple sclerosis patients was significantly lower than that of controls.

The source material was blood. The rearrangement joins TRBV5-1 to TRBJ2-3; D is ambiguous. The source is a girl between 5 and 17 years old with multiple sclerosis. The CDR3 here is CASSFRTGSVDTQYF. CDR3 nucleotides: TGCGCCAGCAGCTTTCGGACGGGCTCGGTAGATACGCAGTATTTT.